Listed below are T cell receptor beta chains from one sample, sequenced in a study of PD-L1 blockade in urothelial cancer. TCRdb's copy holds only in-frame clones and misses some; the assay was immunoSEQ multiplex PCR. This table has about 19,000 clones, around four fifths appearing once. The sequencing here drew on PBMCs, taken around atezolizumab (anti-PD-L1) treatment. The receptor source for this set is a middle-aged man with urothelial cancer. Both conserved end residues are part of each CDR3. Fields, in order: D gene, J gene, V gene, clone size, CDR3 DNA, CDR3 protein. D genes are given only for firm matches. Clone size, where shown, is once, few, many, or a class for clones that have expanded.

D gene: TRBD1; J gene: TRBJ1-1; V gene: TRBV10-3; clone size: once; CDR3 DNA: TGTGCCATCAGCGCGGGACAGGGTCTTGAAGCTTTCTTT; CDR3 protein: CAISAGQGLEAFF
D gene: -; J gene: TRBJ2-3; V gene: TRBV5-1; clone size: -; CDR3 DNA: TGCGCCAGCAGCCCCCGACTCGTTCTCACTAGCACAGATACGCAGTATTTT; CDR3 protein: CASSPRLVLTSTDTQYF
D gene: TRBD1; J gene: TRBJ2-1; V gene: TRBV28; clone size: -; CDR3 DNA: TGTGCCAGCAGTTCGTACAGGGGCTCCTACAATGAGCAGTTCTTC; CDR3 protein: CASSSYRGSYNEQFF
D gene: -; J gene: TRBJ1-4; V gene: TRBV6-6; clone size: -; CDR3 DNA: TGTGCCAGCAGTTACGGACGGAGCGGGGAAAAACTGTTTTTT; CDR3 protein: CASSYGRSGEKLFF
D gene: TRBD2; J gene: TRBJ2-3; V gene: TRBV2; clone size: -; CDR3 DNA: TGTGCCAGCACTGAGGGGGCTAGCGGGGGGGCAGGCACAGATACGCAGTATTTT; CDR3 protein: CASTEGASGGAGTDTQYF
D gene: -; J gene: TRBJ2-1; V gene: TRBV4-2; clone size: -; CDR3 DNA: TGTGCCAGCAGCCAAGATTGGGGGGTGGGCTACAATGAGCAGTTCTTC; CDR3 protein: CASSQDWGVGYNEQFF
D gene: -; J gene: TRBJ2-1; V gene: TRBV6-5; clone size: -; CDR3 DNA: TGTGCCAGCAGCAACGGGAACTCCTACAATGAGCAGTTCTTC; CDR3 protein: CASSNGNSYNEQFF
D gene: TRBD1; J gene: TRBJ1-4; V gene: TRBV7-8; clone size: medium-sized; CDR3 DNA: TGTGCCAGCAGCTTACTGGCAGGGGGCTCGTCGGAACTGTTTTTT; CDR3 protein: CASSLLAGGSSELFF
D gene: -; J gene: TRBJ1-1; V gene: TRBV18; clone size: few; CDR3 DNA: TGTGCCAGCTCACCGAGGGTGAACACTGAAGCTTTCTTT; CDR3 protein: CASSPRVNTEAFF
D gene: -; J gene: TRBJ2-6; V gene: TRBV5-1; clone size: -; CDR3 DNA: TGCGCCAGCAGGACCGACAGCTCTGGGGCCAACGTCCTGACTTTC; CDR3 protein: CASRTDSSGANVLTF
D gene: -; J gene: TRBJ1-6; V gene: TRBV5-1; clone size: once; CDR3 DNA: TGCGCCAGCACCAGGACAGATTTGGAACCCCTCCACTTT; CDR3 protein: CASTRTDLEPLHF
D gene: TRBD1; J gene: TRBJ1-5; V gene: TRBV19; clone size: -; CDR3 DNA: TGTGCCAGTAGTACGGGACAGGGAAGCAATCAGCCCCAGCATTTT; CDR3 protein: CASSTGQGSNQPQHF
D gene: TRBD1; J gene: TRBJ2-3; V gene: TRBV19; clone size: -; CDR3 DNA: TGTGCCGTTAGGGACAGGGGGCGAACAGATACGCAGTATTTT; CDR3 protein: CAVRDRGRTDTQYF
D gene: TRBD1; J gene: TRBJ1-2; V gene: TRBV7-8; clone size: -; CDR3 DNA: TGTGCCAGCAGGACAGGGGGCTCTGGTGGCTACACCTTC; CDR3 protein: CASRTGGSGGYTF
D gene: -; J gene: TRBJ2-1; V gene: TRBV5-4; clone size: few; CDR3 DNA: TGTGCCAGCAGCTTGGACCTAGATTACAATGAGCAGTTCTTC; CDR3 protein: CASSLDLDYNEQFF
D gene: TRBD2; J gene: TRBJ2-2; V gene: TRBV4-2; clone size: -; CDR3 DNA: TGTGCCAGCAGCCAGGGGAGGACTAGCGGAAACACCGGGGAGCTGTTTTTT; CDR3 protein: CASSQGRTSGNTGELFF
D gene: -; J gene: TRBJ1-1; V gene: TRBV28; clone size: once; CDR3 DNA: TGTGCCAGCCTGTCCCTGGCCGCTTTGAACACTGAAGCTTTCTTT; CDR3 protein: CASLSLAALNTEAFF
D gene: -; J gene: TRBJ1-5; V gene: TRBV10-2; clone size: -; CDR3 DNA: TGCGCCAGCAGGGCAGACCGCGCGGGCAATCAGCCCCAGCATTTT; CDR3 protein: CASRADRAGNQPQHF
D gene: -; J gene: TRBJ1-2; V gene: TRBV28; clone size: -; CDR3 DNA: TGTGCCAGCCTTGACAGGCCCTATGGCTACACCTTC; CDR3 protein: CASLDRPYGYTF
D gene: TRBD1; J gene: TRBJ1-2; V gene: TRBV19; clone size: once; CDR3 DNA: TGTGCCAGTAGTATATCGAGGACAGGGAGGAACTATGGCTACACCTTC; CDR3 protein: CASSISRTGRNYGYTF
D gene: TRBD2; J gene: TRBJ2-1; V gene: TRBV5-1; clone size: -; CDR3 DNA: TGCGCCAGCAGCTCCCAGCGCCCCGGGACTAGCGGATTCAATGAGCAGTTCTTC; CDR3 protein: CASSSQRPGTSGFNEQFF
D gene: TRBD2; J gene: TRBJ2-1; V gene: TRBV6-6; clone size: few; CDR3 DNA: TGTGCCAGCAGCAATATAGCGGGAGTGAGTGAGCAGTTCTTC; CDR3 protein: CASSNIAGVSEQFF
D gene: -; J gene: TRBJ1-6; V gene: TRBV7-9; clone size: -; CDR3 DNA: TGTGCCAGCAGCTCCGACAGGTATAATTCACCCCTCCACTTT; CDR3 protein: CASSSDRYNSPLHF
D gene: TRBD2; J gene: TRBJ2-1; V gene: TRBV19; clone size: once; CDR3 DNA: TGTGCCAGTAGTATCGAACCGGGACTAGCGGGAGTTACCTACAATGAGCAGTTCTTC; CDR3 protein: CASSIEPGLAGVTYNEQFF
D gene: -; J gene: TRBJ2-3; V gene: TRBV18; clone size: -; CDR3 DNA: TGTGCCAGCTCACCTCGGGGGGGGACAGTCACAGATACGCAGTATTTT; CDR3 protein: CASSPRGGTVTDTQYF
D gene: -; J gene: TRBJ2-2; V gene: TRBV7-2; clone size: -; CDR3 DNA: TGTGCCAGCAGCCGCGGCGCCCGCGGGACCAACACCGGGGAGCTGTTTTTT; CDR3 protein: CASSRGARGTNTGELFF
D gene: TRBD1; J gene: TRBJ1-1; V gene: TRBV5-1; clone size: -; CDR3 DNA: TGCGCCAGCGGGGACAGTCGTGGGAACACTGAAGCTTTCTTT; CDR3 protein: CASGDSRGNTEAFF
D gene: TRBD2; J gene: TRBJ2-4; V gene: TRBV2; clone size: -; CDR3 DNA: TGTGCCAGCAGTGAAACTAGCGGGGGGGCGCGGGACTTC; CDR3 protein: CASSETSGGARDF
D gene: TRBD2; J gene: TRBJ2-3; V gene: TRBV5-4; clone size: -; CDR3 DNA: TGTGCCCTTGGGGAGGGGACGCAGTATTTT; CDR3 protein: CALGEGTQYF
D gene: -; J gene: TRBJ2-2; V gene: TRBV18; clone size: -; CDR3 DNA: TGTGCCAGCTCGGACCTGGGACACAACACCGGGGAGCTGTTTTTT; CDR3 protein: CASSDLGHNTGELFF
D gene: -; J gene: TRBJ2-7; V gene: TRBV18; clone size: few; CDR3 DNA: TGTGCCAGCTCACCGTCTGCTACCTACGAGCAGTACTTC; CDR3 protein: CASSPSATYEQYF
D gene: -; J gene: TRBJ1-1; V gene: TRBV29-1; clone size: -; CDR3 DNA: TGCAGCGCCGCACATACGAACACTGAAGCTTTCTTT; CDR3 protein: CSAAHTNTEAFF
D gene: -; J gene: TRBJ1-2; V gene: TRBV2; clone size: -; CDR3 DNA: TGTGCCGATCGACTGTCTGCGGAAAATAACTATGGCTACACCTTC; CDR3 protein: CADRLSAENNYGYTF
D gene: TRBD1; J gene: TRBJ2-4; V gene: TRBV27; clone size: -; CDR3 DNA: TGTGCCAGCAGTACCGACAGGGGGAACATTCAGTACTTC; CDR3 protein: CASSTDRGNIQYF
D gene: -; J gene: TRBJ2-7; V gene: TRBV5-1; clone size: medium-sized; CDR3 DNA: TGCGCCAGCAGGGCAGGCTACGAGCAGTACTTC; CDR3 protein: CASRAGYEQYF
D gene: -; J gene: TRBJ2-3; V gene: TRBV28; clone size: -; CDR3 DNA: TGTGCCAGCAGTTTAGCAAGTGGGCCGAGACCCACAGATACGCAGTATTTT; CDR3 protein: CASSLASGPRPTDTQYF
D gene: TRBD1; J gene: TRBJ1-4; V gene: TRBV28; clone size: -; CDR3 DNA: TGTGCCAGCAGTACCGGGACAGCTTCAAATGAAAAACTGTTTTTT; CDR3 protein: CASSTGTASNEKLFF
D gene: -; J gene: TRBJ1-1; V gene: TRBV5-6; clone size: once; CDR3 DNA: TGTGCCAGCAGCTCGGTTCAAGTGAGGGACACTGAAGCTTTCTTT; CDR3 protein: CASSSVQVRDTEAFF
D gene: TRBD2; J gene: TRBJ2-7; V gene: TRBV27; clone size: once; CDR3 DNA: TGTGCCAGCAGTTACCTGCCTGGGGGGGGCTACGAGCAGTACTTC; CDR3 protein: CASSYLPGGGYEQYF
D gene: TRBD1; J gene: TRBJ1-2; V gene: TRBV28; clone size: -; CDR3 DNA: TGTGCCAGCAGCTTAGGACAGGCGGCACATGGCTACACCTTC; CDR3 protein: CASSLGQAAHGYTF
D gene: TRBD1; J gene: TRBJ2-2; V gene: TRBV18; clone size: -; CDR3 DNA: TGTGCCAGCTCAGGACAGGCTAACACCGGGGAGCTGTTTTTT; CDR3 protein: CASSGQANTGELFF
D gene: -; J gene: TRBJ1-4; V gene: TRBV6-6; clone size: -; CDR3 DNA: TGTGCCAGCAGTGACCAGGGGTTCCCTAATGAAAAACTGTTTTTT; CDR3 protein: CASSDQGFPNEKLFF
D gene: -; J gene: TRBJ2-7; V gene: TRBV7-9; clone size: once; CDR3 DNA: TGTGCCAGCAGCCCCCGGACAAGGCTCGAGCAGTACTTC; CDR3 protein: CASSPRTRLEQYF
D gene: -; J gene: TRBJ1-1; V gene: TRBV6-6; clone size: -; CDR3 DNA: TGTGCCAGCAGCCGAGACCACAGGGACACTGAAGCTTTCTTT; CDR3 protein: CASSRDHRDTEAFF
D gene: TRBD1; J gene: TRBJ1-6; V gene: TRBV9; clone size: few; CDR3 DNA: TGTGCCAGCAGCGTCACACCCGGGACAGGGGGCTCACCCCTCCACTTT; CDR3 protein: CASSVTPGTGGSPLHF
D gene: TRBD1; J gene: TRBJ2-7; V gene: TRBV18; clone size: -; CDR3 DNA: TGTGCCAGCTCACCGTCCACAGGGGCCTACGAGCAGTACTTC; CDR3 protein: CASSPSTGAYEQYF
D gene: -; J gene: TRBJ1-5; V gene: TRBV7-6; clone size: -; CDR3 DNA: TGTGCCAGCAGCCGTAGCGGGGAGCACCAGCCCCAGCATTTT; CDR3 protein: CASSRSGEHQPQHF
D gene: TRBD2; J gene: TRBJ2-7; V gene: TRBV4-1; clone size: once; CDR3 DNA: TGCGCCAGCAGCCAAGGGGCGGGAGGGGGAGGCGAGCAGTACTTC; CDR3 protein: CASSQGAGGGGEQYF
D gene: -; J gene: TRBJ1-2; V gene: TRBV9; clone size: -; CDR3 DNA: TGTGCCAGTCGCCATAGTAGTCCTGGCTACACCTTC; CDR3 protein: CASRHSSPGYTF
D gene: -; J gene: TRBJ1-1; V gene: TRBV27; clone size: -; CDR3 DNA: TGTGCCAGCAGCCGGATGGACAGTTTGAACACTGAAGCTTTCTTT; CDR3 protein: CASSRMDSLNTEAFF
D gene: -; J gene: TRBJ1-2; V gene: TRBV6-6; clone size: -; CDR3 DNA: TGTGCCAGCAATCAGGGACAATTTAACTATGGCTACACCTTC; CDR3 protein: CASNQGQFNYGYTF
D gene: -; J gene: TRBJ1-1; V gene: TRBV5-1; clone size: -; CDR3 DNA: TGCGCCAGCAGCTTGGATCCGATGAGAACTGAAGCTTTCTTT; CDR3 protein: CASSLDPMRTEAFF
D gene: -; J gene: TRBJ1-2; V gene: TRBV23-1; clone size: once; CDR3 DNA: TGCGCCAGCAGTCCCATATCTGACCCCCGACAGCCTCTTAACTATGGCTACACCTTC; CDR3 protein: CASSPISDPRQPLNYGYTF
D gene: TRBD2; J gene: TRBJ2-1; V gene: TRBV5-1; clone size: -; CDR3 DNA: TGCGCCAGCAGCTTGGGGACTAGCGGGGCTTCCTCCTACAATGAGCAGTTCTTC; CDR3 protein: CASSLGTSGASSYNEQFF
D gene: -; J gene: TRBJ1-2; V gene: TRBV4-2; clone size: -; CDR3 DNA: TGTGCCAGCAGCCAAGGGGCCGGCACTAACTATGGCTACACCTTC; CDR3 protein: CASSQGAGTNYGYTF